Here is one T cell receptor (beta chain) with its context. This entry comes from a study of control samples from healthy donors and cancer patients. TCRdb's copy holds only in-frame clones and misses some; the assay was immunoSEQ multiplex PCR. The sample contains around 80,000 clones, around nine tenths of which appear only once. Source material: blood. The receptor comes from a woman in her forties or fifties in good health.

The CDR3 loop reads CASRLRDTTEAFF. DNA of the CDR3: TGTGCCAGCAGGCTCCGGGACACCACTGAAGCTTTCTTT. This chain joins TRBV2 and TRBJ1-1; weak D call: TRBD1 (6 bases). The CDR3 has 13 residues. V was shortened by 6 bases and J by 4 bases, with 12 bases between the two germline ends. Looked up from germline, CDR1 is SNHLY and CDR2 is FYNNEI.